This T cell receptor beta chain was sequenced for a study of monozygotic twins with cystic fibrosis. Libraries were prepared by immunoSEQ multiplex PCR; TCRdb keeps only in-frame clonotypes and omits some of them. Of tens of thousands of clones listed, roughly 84% are singletons. Study-wide results and limits: In this small cohort, shared CDR3 numbers showed no association with age, concordance or disease severity. Median Simpson clonality of 0.0095 suggested naive T cells predominated. J usage was most co-twin-similar in 8 of 16 pairs, V in 13. Unrelated CF individuals shared fewer identical clonotypes than monozygotic CF twins.

Concerning this clone itself: Antigen: not known.

V was cut by 4 bases and J by 0 bases, with 12 bases left in between. This CDR3 is 15 amino acids long. The germline V gene encodes CDR1 SGHNT and CDR2 YYREEE (reference sequence). V gene TRBV5-4 combines with J gene TRBJ2-3; D not resolved. The TCR originated in a girl aged 2-10 years with cystic fibrosis. Sequences were obtained from blood. The DNA of the CDR3 is TGTGCCAGCAGCGATCCGGGCTCTAGCACAGATACGCAGTATTTT. It encodes CASSDPGSSTDTQYF.